Described below is a single TCR beta chain sequence and its context. The sample contains more than one DNA sequence encoding this CDR3. CDR3 size: 13 residues. In germline, CDR1 is LGHNA, CDR2 YSLEER. With 1 base removed from V and 2 bases from J, the gap between germline ends came to 5 bases. The treatment: oral pan-JAK inhibitor, 5-10 mg twice daily. This sample was taken from a study of CD8+ T cells in alopecia areata. Following extraction, RNA underwent reverse transcription to cDNA, which served as the sequencing template. Generated by immunoSEQ multiplex PCR, the TCRdb table keeps only in-frame clones and is missing some. The sample yields 170,000 or so clones, around half seen once.

The V gene is TRBV4-3, the J gene TRBJ1-1; no clear D. The clonotype was recovered from a human donor with alopecia areata. This sample comprised CD8+ T cells sorted from blood, obtained at week 24, from a patient treated with tofacitinib. The CDR3 nucleotides are TGCGCCAGCAGCCAAGGGGGAAACACTGAAGCTTTCTTT. It yields the protein CASSQGGNTEAFF.